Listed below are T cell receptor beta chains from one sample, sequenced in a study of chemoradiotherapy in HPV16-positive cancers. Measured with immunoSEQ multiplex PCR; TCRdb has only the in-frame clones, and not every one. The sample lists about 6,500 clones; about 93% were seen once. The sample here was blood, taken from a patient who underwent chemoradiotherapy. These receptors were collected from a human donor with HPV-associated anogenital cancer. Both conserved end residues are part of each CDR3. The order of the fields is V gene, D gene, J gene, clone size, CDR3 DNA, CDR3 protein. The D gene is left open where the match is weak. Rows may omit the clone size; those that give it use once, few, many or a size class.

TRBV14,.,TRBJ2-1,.,TGTGCCAGCAGCCAAGACCCTGCACTATGGGGGGAGCAGTTCTTC,CASSQDPALWGEQFF
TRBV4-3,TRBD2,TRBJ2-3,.,TGCGCCAGCAGCCAAGTCGACGGGAGGGGCACAGATACGCAGTATTTT,CASSQVDGRGTDTQYF
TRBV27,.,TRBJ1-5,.,TGTGCCAGCAGTTTACGGTCAGCCAATCAGCCCCAGCATTTT,CASSLRSANQPQHF
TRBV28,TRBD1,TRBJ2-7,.,TGTGCCAGCAGCGTGGACAGGGACGGATACGAGCAGTACTTC,CASSVDRDGYEQYF
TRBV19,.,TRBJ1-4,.,TGTGCCAGTAGTATGGGACTAGAGTCTGCTAATGAAAAACTGTTTTTT,CASSMGLESANEKLFF
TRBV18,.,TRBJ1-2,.,TGTGCCAGCTCCCAGGGGCCCAATGGCTACACCTTC,CASSQGPNGYTF
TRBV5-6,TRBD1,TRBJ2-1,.,TGTGCCAGCAGCGGTGGGACAGGTTACAATGAGCAGTTCTTC,CASSGGTGYNEQFF
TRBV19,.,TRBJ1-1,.,TGTGCCAGTAGGAACACCGGGACGGTGAACACTGAAGCTTTCTTT,CASRNTGTVNTEAFF
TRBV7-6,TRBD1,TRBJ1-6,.,TGTGCCAGCAGCTTAACGGGACAGGGGGGTTCACCCCTCCACTTT,CASSLTGQGGSPLHF
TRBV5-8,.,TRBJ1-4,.,TGTGCCAGCAGCTTGTACGGGGGGTCGGCTGAAAAACTGTTTTTT,CASSLYGGSAEKLFF
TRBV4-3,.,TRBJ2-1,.,TGCGCCAGCAGCCAAGAGGGGGTCACATCCTACAATGAGCAGTTCTTC,CASSQEGVTSYNEQFF
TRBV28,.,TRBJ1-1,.,TGTGCCAGCACCTCTCCCGGGACACACACTGAAGCTTTCTTT,CASTSPGTHTEAFF
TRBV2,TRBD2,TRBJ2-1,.,TGTGCCAGCAGGTCTCAACTAGCGGGAGGGCCCAATGAGCAGTTCTTC,CASRSQLAGGPNEQFF
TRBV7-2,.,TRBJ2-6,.,TGTGCCAGCAGCTTAGGAGGGATTGGGGCCAACGTCCTGACTTTC,CASSLGGIGANVLTF
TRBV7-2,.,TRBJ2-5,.,TGTGCCAGCAGCTTATATCGGGAGACCCAGTACTTC,CASSLYRETQYF
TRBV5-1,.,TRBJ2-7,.,TGCGCCAGCAGGGGGCCCGGGACAACCTACGAGCAGTACTTC,CASRGPGTTYEQYF
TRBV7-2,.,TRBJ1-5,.,TGTGCCAGCAGCTTAACGTCGGTTAGCAATCAGCCCCAGCATTTT,CASSLTSVSNQPQHF
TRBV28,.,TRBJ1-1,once,TGTGCCAGCAAGGAGGGGGACAACACTGAAGCTTTCTTT,CASKEGDNTEAFF
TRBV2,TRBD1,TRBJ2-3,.,TGTGCCAGCCAAACGCAGACAGGGGGAGCCCCGACGCAGTATTTT,CASQTQTGGAPTQYF
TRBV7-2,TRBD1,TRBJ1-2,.,TGTGCCAGCAGCTCCCAAACCGGACAGGTTCTCTACTATGGCTACACCTTC,CASSSQTGQVLYYGYTF
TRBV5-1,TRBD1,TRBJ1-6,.,TGCGCCAGCAGCTTGGAAGTCACAGGGGCTGATTCACCCCTCCACTTT,CASSLEVTGADSPLHF
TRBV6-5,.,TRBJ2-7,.,TGTGCCAGCAGCCGGGACCGGAGCTCCTACGAGCAGTACTTC,CASSRDRSSYEQYF
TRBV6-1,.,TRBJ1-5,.,TGTGCCAGCAGACCCGGACAGTTTTTAGATCAGCCCCAGCATTTT,CASRPGQFLDQPQHF
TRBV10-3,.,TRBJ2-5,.,TGTGCCATCAGGACCACTGCGGTGGCCGAAGAGACCCAGTACTTC,CAIRTTAVAEETQYF
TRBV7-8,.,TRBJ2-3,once,TGTGCCAGCAGCTTAGGGCTAGCCCCAGATACGCAGTATTTT,CASSLGLAPDTQYF
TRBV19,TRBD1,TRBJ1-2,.,TGTGCCAGTAGCCCCAACAACAGGGGGCCCCTTTTGTATGGCTACACCTTC,CASSPNNRGPLLYGYTF
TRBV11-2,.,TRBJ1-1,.,TGTGCCAGCAGCTTTAGGGAGGGAATGACTGAAGCTTTCTTT,CASSFREGMTEAFF
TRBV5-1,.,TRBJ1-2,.,TGCGCCAGCAGCTCCGGGACGTCTGGCTACACCTTC,CASSSGTSGYTF
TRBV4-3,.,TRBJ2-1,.,TGCGCCAGCAGCCAAGGATTCAATGAGCAGTTCTTC,CASSQGFNEQFF
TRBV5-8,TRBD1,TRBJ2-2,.,TGTGCCAGCAGCACAACCGGGACAGGGTTCACCGGGGAGCTGTTTTTT,CASSTTGTGFTGELFF
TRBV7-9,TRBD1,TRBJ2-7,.,TGTGCCAGCAGCGCTCCGGGACAGCTCTACGAGCAGTACTTC,CASSAPGQLYEQYF
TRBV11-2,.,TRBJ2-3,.,TGTGCCAGCAGCTTACTAGGAGGGCGGGATACGCAGTATTTT,CASSLLGGRDTQYF
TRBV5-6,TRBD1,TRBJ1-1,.,TGTGCCAGCAGCTTTACAGGGGCGCTGAACACTGAAGCTTTCTTT,CASSFTGALNTEAFF
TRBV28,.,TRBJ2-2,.,TGTGCCAGCAGTCGCTCAGGGTCTAAAACCGGGGAGCTGTTTTTT,CASSRSGSKTGELFF
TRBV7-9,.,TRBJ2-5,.,TGTGCCAGCAGCTCAGATGAAGAGATACGGACCCAGTACTTC,CASSSDEEIRTQYF
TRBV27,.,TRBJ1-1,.,TGTGCCAGCAGTTTATTATCAGGGTACACTGAAGCTTTCTTT,CASSLLSGYTEAFF
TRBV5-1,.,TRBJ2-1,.,TGCGCCAGCAGCTTGGGATCTAGCGTACCCTACAATGAGCAGTTCTTC,CASSLGSSVPYNEQFF
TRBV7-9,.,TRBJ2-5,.,TGTGCCAGCAGCTTAGGAGGTGCGGGAACAGGGACACAAGAGACCCAGTACTTC,CASSLGGAGTGTQETQYF